This T cell receptor beta chain was profiled in a study of blood T cell repertoires in COVID-19. The overall study: Sites in the United States, Italy and Spain provided acute and convalescent COVID-19 samples. T cells, B-cell-depleted T cells, or PBMCs provided the cDNA or gDNA that served as material.

Original data processing: Using reference gene primer amplification, nucleated cell counts were estimated. Using immunoSEQ multiplex PCR, the repertoire was profiled, and TCRdb retains in-frame clones only, with some absent. D and trimming come from the DNA, and the V and J calls and clone size come from that table. The sample lists 15,000 to 20,000 clones; approximately 92% were seen once. The V segment lost 0 bases and the J segment 6 bases; nucleotides outside the gene matches: 6. CDR1 and CDR2 (germline): SGHNT, YYREEE (reference sequence). This CDR3 has 15 residues. Sequences were obtained from peripheral blood. This clonotype originated in a man in his sixties with active COVID-19. The chain recombines TRBV5-4 with TRBJ2-1; 7 nucleotides agree with TRBD2. The CDR3 DNA reads as TGTGCCAGCAGCTTGGGGGAGGGGAATTTCAATGAGCAGTTCTTC. As protein: CASSLGEGNFNEQFF.